The entry below describes one T cell receptor beta chain. Its antigen is still unknown. The method was immunoSEQ multiplex PCR; TCRdb's version includes in-frame clones alone and lacks a portion of them. Found here are about 320,000 clones, more than 70% of them singletons; the top ten hold 1.9%. This record belongs to a study of Ad26.COV2.S vaccination and SARS-CoV-2 variants. Overall study: The study gave Ad26.COV2.S intramuscularly, once or twice 56 days apart. Findings of the study overall: Relative to placebo recipients, vaccine recipients exhibited elevated spike-specific TCR breadth.

Germline V gene sequence: CDR1 SGHTA, CDR2 FQGNSA. Trimming took 1 base from V and 5 from J, leaving 18 bases between them. The CDR3 spans 16 residues. Treatment defined: around 19 received Ad26.COV2.S at low or high dose, single or two shots; several received placebo; per-sample allocation not given. Repertoires come from day 63 after the first vaccine or placebo injection. The receptor's source is a person aged 18-60 years who received the Ad26.COV2.S COVID-19 vaccine or a placebo. The V call is TRBV7-2, the J call TRBJ2-7; D is unclear. The sample here was peripheral blood, taken in a trial of Ad26.COV2.S vaccine versus placebo. CDR3 nucleotides: TGTGCCAGCAGCTTAGTGTCTAGTCGCCTTTCCGACGAGCAGTACTTC. Its translation is CASSLVSSRLSDEQYF.